The source of this TCR beta chain is a study of neurological immune-mediated disorders. Trimming removed 1 base from V and 0 bases from J, with 10 bases in between. This CDR3 has 15 amino acids. Germline-derived CDR1 and CDR2 are SGHTA and FQGNSA. This clonotype has ten or more counts. The cDNA was produced through 5'RACE with 10-nucleotide random UMIs. TCRdb called the 5' RACE reads again in MiXCR, with one record for every CDR3 protein. The sample has about 39,000 distinct CDR3 sequences, 7% to 8.5% seen once; the top ten hold 5.7%. This clonotype originated in a man aged 45-60 years in good health. The chain has TRBV7-2 and TRBJ2-7; D unclear. Specimen: CD4+ T cells from blood. The CDR3 reads CASSLVTVSSYEQYF. The DNA for the CDR3 is TGTGCCAGCAGCTTAGTAACGGTCAGCTCCTACGAGCAGTACTTC. The variable domain in full, with the rest retrieved from reference TRBV7-2 and TRBJ2-7, is GAGVSQSPSNKVTEKGKDVELRCDPISGHTALYWYRQSLGQGLEFLIYFQGNSAPDKSGLPSDRFSAERTGGSVSTLTIQRTQQEDSAVYLCASSLVTVSSYEQYFGPGTRLTVT.